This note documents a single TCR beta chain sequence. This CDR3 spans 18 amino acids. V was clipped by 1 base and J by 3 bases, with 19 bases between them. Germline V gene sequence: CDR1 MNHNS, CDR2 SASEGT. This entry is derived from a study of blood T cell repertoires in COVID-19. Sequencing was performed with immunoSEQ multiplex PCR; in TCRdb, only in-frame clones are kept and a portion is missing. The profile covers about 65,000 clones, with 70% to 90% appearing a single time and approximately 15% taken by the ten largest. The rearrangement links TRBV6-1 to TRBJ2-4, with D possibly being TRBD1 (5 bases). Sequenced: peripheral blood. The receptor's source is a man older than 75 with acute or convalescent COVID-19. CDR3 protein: CASSEVAGRTEVKNIQYF. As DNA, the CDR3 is TGTGCCAGCAGTGAAGTAGCAGGGCGCACGGAAGTCAAAAACATTCAGTACTTC.